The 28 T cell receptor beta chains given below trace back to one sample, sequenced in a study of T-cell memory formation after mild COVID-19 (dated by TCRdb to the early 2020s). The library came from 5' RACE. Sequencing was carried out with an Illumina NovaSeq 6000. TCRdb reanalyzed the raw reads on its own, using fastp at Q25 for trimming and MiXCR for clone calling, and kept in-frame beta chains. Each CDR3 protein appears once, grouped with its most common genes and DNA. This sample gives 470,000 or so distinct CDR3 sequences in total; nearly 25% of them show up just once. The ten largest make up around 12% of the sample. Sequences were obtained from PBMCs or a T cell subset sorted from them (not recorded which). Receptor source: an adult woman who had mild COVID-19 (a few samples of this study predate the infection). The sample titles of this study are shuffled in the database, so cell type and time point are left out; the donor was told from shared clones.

This chain's CDR3 is CASSDSGGGETQYF. The CDR3 DNA is TGTGCCAGCAGTGACTCAGGGGGTGGAGAGACCCAGTACTTC. The chain has TRBV25-1 and TRBJ2-5; TRBD1 aligns across 7 bases. Germline V gene data show CDR1 as MGHDK and CDR2 as SYGVNS. The CDR3 contains 14 residues. The junction had 5 bases not matched to a gene; V was cut back by 3 bases and J by 4 bases.

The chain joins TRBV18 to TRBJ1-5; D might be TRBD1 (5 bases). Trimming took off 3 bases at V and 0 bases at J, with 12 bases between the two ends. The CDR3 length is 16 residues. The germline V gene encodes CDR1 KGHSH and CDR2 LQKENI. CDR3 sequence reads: CASSPGTDDSNQPQHF. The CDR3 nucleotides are TGTGCCAGCTCACCCGGGACGGACGATAGCAATCAGCCCCAGCATTTT.

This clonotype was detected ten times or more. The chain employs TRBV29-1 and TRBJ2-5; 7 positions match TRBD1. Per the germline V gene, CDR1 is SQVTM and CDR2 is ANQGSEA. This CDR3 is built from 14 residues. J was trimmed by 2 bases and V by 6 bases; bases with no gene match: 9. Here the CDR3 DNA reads TGCAGCGTAACCAGGCTCAGGGGGCAAGAGACCCAGTACTTC. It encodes CSVTRLRGQETQYF.

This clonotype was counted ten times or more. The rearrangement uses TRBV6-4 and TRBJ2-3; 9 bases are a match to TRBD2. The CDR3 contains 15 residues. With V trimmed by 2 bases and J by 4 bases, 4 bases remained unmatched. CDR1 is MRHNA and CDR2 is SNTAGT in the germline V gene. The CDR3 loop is CASSDQRGEADTQYF. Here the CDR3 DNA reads TGTGCCAGCAGTGACCAGCGGGGGGAAGCAGATACGCAGTATTTT.

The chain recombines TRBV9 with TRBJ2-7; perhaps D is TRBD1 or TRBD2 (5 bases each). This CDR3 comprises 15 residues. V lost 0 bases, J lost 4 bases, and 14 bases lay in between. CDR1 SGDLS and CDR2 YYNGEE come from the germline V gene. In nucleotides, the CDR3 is TGTGCCAGCAGCGTAGCTTCCGGGACCGCGTACGAGCAGTACTTC. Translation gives CASSVASGTAYEQYF.

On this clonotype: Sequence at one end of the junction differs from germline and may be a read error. The CDR3 DNA is TGCGACAGCAGCTTGGCGGCAGGGGACTATGGCTACACCTTC. Protein product: CDSSLAAGDYGYTF. This chain links TRBV5-1 with TRBJ1-2, with TRBD1 as a possible D gene (6 bases). Germline V gene sequence: CDR1 SGHRS, CDR2 YFSETQ. The CDR3 loop spans 14 amino acids.

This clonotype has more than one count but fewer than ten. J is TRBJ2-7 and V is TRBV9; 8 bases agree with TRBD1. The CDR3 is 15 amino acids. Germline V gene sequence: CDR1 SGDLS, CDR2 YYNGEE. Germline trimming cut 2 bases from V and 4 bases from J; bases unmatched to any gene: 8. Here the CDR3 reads CASSVGQGLAYEQYF. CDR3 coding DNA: TGTGCCAGCAGCGTCGGACAGGGTTTGGCGTACGAGCAGTACTTC.

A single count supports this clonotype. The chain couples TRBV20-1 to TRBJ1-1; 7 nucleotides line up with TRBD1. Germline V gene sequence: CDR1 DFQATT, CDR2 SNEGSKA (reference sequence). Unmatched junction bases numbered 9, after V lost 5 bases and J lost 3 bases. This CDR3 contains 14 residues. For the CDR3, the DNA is TGCAGTGCTGTAAAGGGGGCACGGGACACTGAAGCTTTCTTT. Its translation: CSAVKGARDTEAFF.

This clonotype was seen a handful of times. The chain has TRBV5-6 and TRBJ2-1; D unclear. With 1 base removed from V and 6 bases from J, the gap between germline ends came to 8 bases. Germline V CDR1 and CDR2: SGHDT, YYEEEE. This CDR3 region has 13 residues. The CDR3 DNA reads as TGTGCCAGCAGCTTGAAAAACAGCAATGAGCAGTTCTTC. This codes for CASSLKNSNEQFF.

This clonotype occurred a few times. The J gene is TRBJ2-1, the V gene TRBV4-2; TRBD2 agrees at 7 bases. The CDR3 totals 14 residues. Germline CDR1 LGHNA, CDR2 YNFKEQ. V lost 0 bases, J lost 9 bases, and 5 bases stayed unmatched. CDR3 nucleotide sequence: TGTGCCAGCAGCCAAGAGACTAGCCAGAGTGAGCAGTTCTTC. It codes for CASSQETSQSEQFF.

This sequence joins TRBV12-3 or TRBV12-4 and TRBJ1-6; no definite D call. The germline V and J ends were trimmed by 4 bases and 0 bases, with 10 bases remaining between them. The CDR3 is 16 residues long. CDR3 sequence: CASSSLGSSYNSPLHF. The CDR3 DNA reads TGTGCCAGCAGTTCCCTGGGAAGCTCCTATAATTCACCCCTCCACTTT.

The CDR3 sequence is CASSLRGPYTGELFF. The CDR3 coding sequence is TGTGCCAGCAGCTTAAGGGGACCCTACACCGGGGAGCTGTTTTTT. The chain joins TRBV5-6 to TRBJ2-2; possibly TRBD1 or TRBD2 for D (5 bases each). Looked up from germline, CDR1 is SGHDT and CDR2 is YYEEEE. The CDR3 runs 15 residues. Trimming pared 2 bases from V and 3 bases from J, leaving 11 bases between.

CDR3 sequence (DNA): TGTGCCAGCAGCTCCGATAGCGGGATGGGCTCCTACAATGAGCAGTTCTTC. Translation: CASSSDSGMGSYNEQFF. V gene TRBV9 combines with J gene TRBJ2-1; TRBD2 matches at 8 bases. V shed 4 bases and J 0 bases; nucleotides not matched to a gene: 9. The germline V gene has CDR1 SGDLS and CDR2 YYNGEE. CDR3 length: 17 amino acids.

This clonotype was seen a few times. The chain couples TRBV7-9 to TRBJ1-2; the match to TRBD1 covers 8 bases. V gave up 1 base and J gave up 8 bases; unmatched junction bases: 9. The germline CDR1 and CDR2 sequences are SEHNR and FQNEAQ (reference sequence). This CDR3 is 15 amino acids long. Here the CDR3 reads CASSLVPSTGAGYTF. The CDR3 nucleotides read TGTGCCAGCAGCTTAGTCCCATCGACAGGGGCCGGCTACACCTTC.

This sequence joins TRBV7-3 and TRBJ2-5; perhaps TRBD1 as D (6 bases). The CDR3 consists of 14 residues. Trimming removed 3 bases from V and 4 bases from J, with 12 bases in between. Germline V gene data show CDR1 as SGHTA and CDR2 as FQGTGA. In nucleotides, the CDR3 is TGTGCCAGCAGCTTGGGTGGACAGCTAGAGACCCAGTACTTC. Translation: CASSLGGQLETQYF.

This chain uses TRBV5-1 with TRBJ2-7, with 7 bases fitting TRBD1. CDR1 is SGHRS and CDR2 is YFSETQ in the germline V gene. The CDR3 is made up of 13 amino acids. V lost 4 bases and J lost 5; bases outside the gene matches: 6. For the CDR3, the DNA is TGCGCCAGCAGCCTTTCAGGGGGACACGAGCAGTACTTC. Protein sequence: CASSLSGGHEQYF.

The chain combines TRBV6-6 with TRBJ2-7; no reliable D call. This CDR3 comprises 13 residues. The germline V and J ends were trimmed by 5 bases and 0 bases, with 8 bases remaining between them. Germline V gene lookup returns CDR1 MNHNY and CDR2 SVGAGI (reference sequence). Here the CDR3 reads CASSPHFSYEQYF. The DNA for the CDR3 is TGTGCCAGCAGTCCTCATTTCTCCTACGAGCAGTACTTC.

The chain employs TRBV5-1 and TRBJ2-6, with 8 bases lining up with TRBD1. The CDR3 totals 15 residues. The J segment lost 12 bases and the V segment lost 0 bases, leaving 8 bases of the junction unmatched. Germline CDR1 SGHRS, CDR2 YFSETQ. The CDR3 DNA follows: TGCGCCAGCAGCTTGGAATGGACAGGGATGGGCGTCCTGACTTTC. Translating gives CASSLEWTGMGVLTF.

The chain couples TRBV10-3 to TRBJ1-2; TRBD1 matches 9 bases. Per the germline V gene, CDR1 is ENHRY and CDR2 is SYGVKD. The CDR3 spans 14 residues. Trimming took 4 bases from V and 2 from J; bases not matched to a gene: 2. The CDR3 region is CAISGQGENYGYTF. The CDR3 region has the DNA TGTGCCATCAGTGGACAGGGGGAGAACTATGGCTACACCTTC.

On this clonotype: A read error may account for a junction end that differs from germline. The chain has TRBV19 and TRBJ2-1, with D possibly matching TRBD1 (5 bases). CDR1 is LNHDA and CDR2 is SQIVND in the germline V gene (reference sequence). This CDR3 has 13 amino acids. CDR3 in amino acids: CASSIAPGAEQFF. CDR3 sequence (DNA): TGTGCCAGTAGCATAGCCCCTGGGGCAGAGCAGTTCTTC.

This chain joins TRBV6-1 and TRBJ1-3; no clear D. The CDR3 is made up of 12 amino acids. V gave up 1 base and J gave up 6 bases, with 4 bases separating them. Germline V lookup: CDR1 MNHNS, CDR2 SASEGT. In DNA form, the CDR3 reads TGTGCCAGCAGTGAAGAACAAAACACCATATATTTT. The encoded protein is CASSEEQNTIYF.

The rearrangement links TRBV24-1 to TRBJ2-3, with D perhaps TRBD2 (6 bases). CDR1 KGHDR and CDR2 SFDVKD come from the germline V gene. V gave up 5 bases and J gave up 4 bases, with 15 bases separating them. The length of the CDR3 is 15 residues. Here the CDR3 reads CATSAAGSKADTQYF. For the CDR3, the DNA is TGTGCCACCAGTGCGGCGGGATCAAAGGCAGATACGCAGTATTTT.

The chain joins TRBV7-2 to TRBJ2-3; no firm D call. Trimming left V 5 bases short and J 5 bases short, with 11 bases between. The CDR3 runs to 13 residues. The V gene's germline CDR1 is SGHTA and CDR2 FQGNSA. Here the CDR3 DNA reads TGTGCCAGCAGCCCCGGGTGGTTAGATACGCAGTATTTT. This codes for CASSPGWLDTQYF.

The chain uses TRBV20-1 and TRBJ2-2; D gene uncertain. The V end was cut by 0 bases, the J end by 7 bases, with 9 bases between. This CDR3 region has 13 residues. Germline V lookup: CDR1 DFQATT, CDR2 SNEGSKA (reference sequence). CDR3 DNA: TGCAGTGCTAGAGATCTGGAAGTCGGGGAGCTGTTTTTT. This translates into CSARDLEVGELFF.

CDR3 in amino acids: CSVGGTSGAEAFF. CDR3 nucleotide sequence: TGCAGCGTCGGTGGGACCTCCGGCGCTGAAGCTTTCTTT. V and J are TRBV29-1 and TRBJ1-1, with TRBD1 as a possible D gene (5 bases). V lost 6 bases to trimming and J lost 6 bases, with 17 bases between them. The CDR3 runs to 13 residues. From germline, CDR1 is SQVTM and CDR2 ANQGSEA.

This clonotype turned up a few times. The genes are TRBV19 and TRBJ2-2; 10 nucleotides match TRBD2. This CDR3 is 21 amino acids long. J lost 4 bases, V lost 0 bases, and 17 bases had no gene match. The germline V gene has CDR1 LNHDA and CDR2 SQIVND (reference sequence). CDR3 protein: CASSIDLKELAGEPGTGELFF. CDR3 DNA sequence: TGTGCCAGTAGTATAGATCTAAAAGAGCTAGCGGGAGAACCGGGCACCGGGGAGCTGTTTTTT. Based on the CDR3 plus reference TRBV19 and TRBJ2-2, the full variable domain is DGGITQSPKYLFRKEGQNVTLSCEQNLNHDAMYWYRQDPGQGLRLIYYSQIVNDFQKGDIAEGYSVSREKKESFPLTVTSAQKNPTAFYLCASSIDLKELAGEPGTGELFFGEGSRLTVL.

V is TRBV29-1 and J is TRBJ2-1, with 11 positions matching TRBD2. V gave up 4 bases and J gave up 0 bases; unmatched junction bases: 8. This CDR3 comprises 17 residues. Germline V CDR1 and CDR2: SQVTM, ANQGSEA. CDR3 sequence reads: CSVAGTSGQRSYNEQFF. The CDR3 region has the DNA TGCAGCGTTGCAGGGACTAGCGGACAGCGCTCCTACAATGAGCAGTTCTTC.

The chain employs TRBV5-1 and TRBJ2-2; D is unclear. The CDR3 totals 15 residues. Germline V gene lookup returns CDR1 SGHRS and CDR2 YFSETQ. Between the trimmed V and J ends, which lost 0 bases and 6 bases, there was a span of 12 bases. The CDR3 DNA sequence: TGCGCCAGCAGCTTGGTCCTGTTGGGTGCCGGGGAGCTGTTTTTT. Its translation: CASSLVLLGAGELFF. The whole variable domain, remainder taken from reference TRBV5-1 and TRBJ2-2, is KAGVTQTPRYLIKTRGQQVTLSCSPISGHRSVSWYQQTPGQGLQFLFEYFSETQRNKGNFPGRFSGRQFSNSRSEMNVSTLELGDSALYLCASSLVLLGAGELFFGEGSRLTVL.